This TCR beta chain was identified during a study of CD4 T cells in relation to SARS-CoV-2 and coronaviruses. Uncultured naive and memory CD4+ T cells supplied DNA for deep TCR-beta sequencing. Sequenced by immunoSEQ multiplex PCR; TCRdb stores in-frame clones only, minus some. The repertoire consists of about 60,000 clones, with approximately 94% occurring once and the leading ten covering about 0.14%. CD4+ T cells from unexposed donors were obtained before the COVID-19 pandemic (2011-2018). This sequence was found in a human donor in good health. Sequencing input: naive CD4+ T cells from PBMCs. Subset: naive CD4+ T cells isolated by negative enrichment.

This chain's CDR3 is CASSSSGAGDHEQYF. CDR3 DNA: TGTGCCAGCAGTTCATCAGGGGCGGGAGACCACGAGCAGTACTTC. This sequence joins TRBV28 and TRBJ2-7; TRBD2 is a possible D gene (7 bases). V was clipped by 4 bases and J by 5 bases, with 18 bases between them. The germline CDR1 and CDR2 sequences are MDHEN and SYDVKM. The CDR3 consists of 15 residues.